One TCR beta chain is described in this entry. This sample is drawn from a study of control samples from healthy donors and cancer patients. Libraries were prepared by immunoSEQ multiplex PCR; TCRdb keeps only in-frame clonotypes and omits some of them. The table has some 200,000 clones, roughly 94% seen once. The V and J ends lost 7 bases and 0 bases respectively, with 12 bases between them. Germline V gives CDR1 MDHEN, CDR2 SYDVKM. CDR3 size: 14 residues. Sequenced material: blood. The V gene is TRBV28, the J gene TRBJ1-1; D is unresolved. This TCR was recovered from a man in his fifties in good health. CDR3 in amino acids: CASKGNTVNTEAFF. CDR3 nucleotides: TGTGCCAGCAAGGGAAATACAGTGAACACTGAAGCTTTCTTT.